One and the same sample provided the 25 T cell receptor beta chains below, sequenced in a study of blood T cell repertoires in COVID-19. Libraries were prepared by immunoSEQ multiplex PCR; TCRdb keeps only in-frame clonotypes and omits some of them. This table has a few hundred thousand clones, roughly 80% appearing once. Sequenced input: peripheral blood. These receptors originate from a man aged 60-69 years with acute or convalescent COVID-19.

The V call is TRBV7-9, the J call TRBJ1-2; no firm D call. V gave up 3 bases and J gave up 4 bases, with 9 bases separating them. The CDR3 sequence is 13 residues long. The V gene's germline CDR1 is SEHNR and CDR2 FQNEAQ (reference sequence). Here the CDR3 DNA reads TGTGCCAGCAGCTTCGGTTACTCCTATGGCTACACCTTC. Amino acid sequence: CASSFGYSYGYTF.

As regards this clone: This CDR3 is also generated by other DNA sequences in the sample. The rearrangement joins TRBV15 to TRBJ2-7; 11 bases agree with TRBD2. V shed 3 bases and J 2 bases; nucleotides not matched to a gene: 0. The CDR3 runs 14 residues. Germline values: CDR1 LNHNV, CDR2 YYDKDF (reference sequence). The CDR3 sequence is CATSRTSGTYEQYF. The CDR3 region has the DNA TGTGCCACCAGCAGGACTAGCGGGACCTACGAGCAGTACTTC. Full variable domain (outside the CDR3, taken from reference TRBV15 and TRBJ2-7): DAMVIQNPRYQVTQFGKPVTLSCSQTLNHNVMYWYQQKSSQAPKLLFHYYDKDFNNEADTPDNFQSRRPNTSFCFLDIRSPGLGDTAMYLCATSRTSGTYEQYFGPGTRLTVT.

The chain uses TRBV27 and TRBJ2-5; TRBD1 might be the D (7 bases). V was clipped by 2 bases and J by 4 bases, with 14 bases between them. Germline lookup yields CDR1 MNHEY and CDR2 SMNVEV (reference sequence). The CDR3 spans 15 residues. Here the CDR3 reads CASSLQGGTAETQYF. In DNA form, the CDR3 reads TGTGCCAGCAGTTTACAGGGGGGAACAGCAGAGACCCAGTACTTC.

The rearrangement joins TRBV6-6 to TRBJ2-3, with TRBD2 matching over 11 bases. Germline V gene data show CDR1 as MNHNY and CDR2 as SVGAGI (reference sequence). The ends lost 8 bases at V and 2 bases at J; junction bases unmatched: 6. The CDR3 has 15 amino acids. CDR3 amino acids: CASRGTSGFTDTQYF. The DNA of the CDR3 is TGTGCCAGCCGTGGGACTAGCGGCTTCACAGATACGCAGTATTTT.

The chain employs TRBV18 and TRBJ2-7; weak D call: TRBD2 (6 bases). The V gene lost 6 bases and the J gene lost 3 bases, with 12 bases spanning the gap. The CDR3 spans 13 residues. From germline, CDR1 is KGHSH and CDR2 LQKENI. The CDR3 DNA follows: TGTGCCAGCTCGGCGGGACTTAACTACGAGCAGTACTTC. Residues: CASSAGLNYEQYF.

This rearrangement joins TRBV9 to TRBJ1-3; 8 positions agree with TRBD1. Per the germline V gene, CDR1 is SGDLS and CDR2 is YYNGEE. J was trimmed by 0 bases and V by 2 bases; bases with no gene match: 7. The CDR3 runs to 17 residues. The CDR3 nucleotides read TGTGCCAGCAGCGTTAGTCAGGGGGCTTTCTCTGGAAACACCATATATTTT. Translation gives CASSVSQGAFSGNTIYF.

This clone was picked up one time. The rearrangement links TRBV27 to TRBJ1-2, with a tentative D call TRBD1 (5 bases). Trimming shortened V by 6 bases and J by 4 bases, and 21 bases separated the two germline ends. Germline loops: CDR1 MNHEY, CDR2 SMNVEV (reference sequence). This CDR3 is 16 amino acids long. CDR3 bases: TGTGCCAGCAGAAAGACCTTAGCGGACACCGCCTATGGCTACACCTTC. This sequence encodes CASRKTLADTAYGYTF.

The chain joins TRBV28 to TRBJ1-2, with no clear D. This CDR3 comprises 18 residues. Germline CDR1 and CDR2: MDHEN and SYDVKM. The V end was cut by 4 bases, the J end by 1 base, with 22 bases between. The CDR3 bases are TGTGCCAGCAGTTCCTTTTCGGTGGCCGGAGACGTTAACTATGGCTACACCTTC. This translates into CASSSFSVAGDVNYGYTF.

This sequence joins TRBV5-1 and TRBJ1-2; 9 nucleotides match TRBD1. CDR3 length equals 14 residues. CDR1 and CDR2 from the germline V gene are SGHRS and YFSETQ. V lost 0 bases and J lost 8; bases outside the gene matches: 5. The CDR3 sequence is CASSLAGTGNGYTF. The DNA for the CDR3 is TGCGCCAGCAGCTTGGCAGGGACAGGGAACGGCTACACCTTC.

The V gene is TRBV18, the J gene TRBJ2-1; 7 bases map to TRBD1. After removal of 3 bases from V and 3 bases from J, the junction contained 11 bases not matched to a gene. The CDR3 sequence is 17 residues long. In germline, CDR1 is KGHSH, CDR2 LQKENI. CDR3 region: CASSPRTGTTYYNEQFF. As DNA, the CDR3 is TGTGCCAGCTCACCGCGGACAGGAACAACATACTACAATGAGCAGTTCTTC.

The gene calls are TRBV25-1 and TRBJ1-1, with TRBD1 matching over 7 bases. Trimming took 9 bases from V and 0 from J; bases not matched to a gene: 13. The germline V gene encodes CDR1 MGHDK and CDR2 SYGVNS. This CDR3 has 16 amino acids. CDR3 region: CASMLGTVVMNTEAFF. The CDR3, as DNA: TGTGCCAGTATGTTGGGGACAGTTGTGATGAACACTGAAGCTTTCTTT. Complete variable domain (other parts from reference TRBV25-1 and TRBJ1-1): EADIYQTPRYLVIGTGKKITLECSQTMGHDKMYWYQQDPGMELHLIHYSYGVNSTEKGDLSSESTVSRIRTEHFPLTLESARPSHTSQYLCASMLGTVVMNTEAFFGQGTRLTVV.

The CDR3 region has the DNA TGTGCCAGCAGTTTAGACTACCAAGAGACCCAGTACTTC. This codes for CASSLDYQETQYF. The J gene is TRBJ2-5, the V gene TRBV12-3 or TRBV12-4; D uncertain. Trimming removed 1 base at V and 0 bases at J, with 3 bases between. The CDR3 has 13 amino acids.

V usage is TRBV19 and J usage is TRBJ2-6; D may be TRBD2 (5 bases). The germline V and J ends were trimmed by 0 bases and 0 bases, with 9 bases remaining between them. The germline V gene has CDR1 LNHDA and CDR2 SQIVND (reference sequence). CDR3 length: 17 residues. The CDR3 spells CASSIDWGDSGANVLTF. Written as DNA, the CDR3 is TGTGCCAGTAGTATAGATTGGGGAGACTCTGGGGCCAACGTCCTGACTTTC.

CDR3 amino acids: CASSFVGGTNNEQFF. In DNA form, the CDR3 reads TGCGCCAGCAGCTTCGTCGGGGGGACCAACAATGAGCAGTTCTTC. This chain links TRBV5-1 with TRBJ2-1, with 7 positions matching TRBD2. J gave up 5 bases and V 2 bases, and 7 bases lay outside the gene matches. The CDR3 covers 15 residues. Germline V gene data show CDR1 as SGHRS and CDR2 as YFSETQ.

The rearrangement links TRBV28 to TRBJ1-2; 9 positions agree with TRBD1. The germline CDR1 and CDR2 sequences are MDHEN and SYDVKM. V shed 6 bases and J 4 bases; nucleotides not matched to a gene: 6. This CDR3 comprises 14 residues. The CDR3 coding sequence is TGTGCCAGCAGACCACAGGGGGCGGGCTATGGCTACACCTTC. Residues: CASRPQGAGYGYTF.

This rearrangement joins TRBV18 to TRBJ2-4; 9 bases fit TRBD1. CDR1 KGHSH and CDR2 LQKENI come from the germline V gene. The CDR3 consists of 16 residues. V gave up 0 bases and J gave up 0 bases; unmatched junction bases: 0. The CDR3 reads CASSPPGQGAKNIQYF. CDR3 DNA: TGTGCCAGCTCACCACCGGGACAGGGAGCCAAAAACATTCAGTACTTC.

V and J are TRBV15 and TRBJ2-7; TRBD1 matches 7 bases. Losses at the gene ends were 1 base for V and 0 bases for J; bases not matched to a gene: 6. This CDR3 comprises 16 residues. Germline CDR1 LNHNV, CDR2 YYDKDF (reference sequence). In DNA, the CDR3 is TGTGCCACCAGCAGAGCCCCGACAGGGAGCTCCTACGAGCAGTACTTC. Amino acids: CATSRAPTGSSYEQYF.

The DNA of the CDR3 is TGCGCCAGCAGCTCCGGGACTAGCGCGAGCCAAGAGACCCAGTACTTC. It encodes CASSSGTSASQETQYF. The J gene is TRBJ2-5, the V gene TRBV5-1; 10 bases agree with TRBD2. The germline gives CDR1 SGHRS, CDR2 YFSETQ. V shed 3 bases, J shed 1 base, and the junction held 6 bases outside the gene matches. The CDR3 is 16 amino acids. The full variable domain, rest sourced from reference TRBV5-1 and TRBJ2-5, is KAGVTQTPRYLIKTRGQQVTLSCSPISGHRSVSWYQQTPGQGLQFLFEYFSETQRNKGNFPGRFSGRQFSNSRSEMNVSTLELGDSALYLCASSSGTSASQETQYFGPGTRLLVL.

The chain carries TRBV6-5 and TRBJ1-2, with a weak D call TRBD1 (5 bases). V was cut by 0 bases and J by 7 bases, with 9 bases left in between. Germline V gene lookup returns CDR1 MNHEY and CDR2 SVGAGI. The CDR3 loop spans 13 amino acids. The DNA for the CDR3 is TGTGCCAGCAGTTACTCAGGAGGGGTTGGCTACACCTTC. It yields the protein CASSYSGGVGYTF.

The CDR3 spells CASTKQGIAEAFF. CDR3 in DNA: TGTGCCAGCACCAAACAGGGAATCGCTGAAGCTTTCTTT. This chain connects TRBV6-5 to TRBJ1-1, with D possibly matching TRBD1 (6 bases). Germline V CDR1 and CDR2: MNHEY, SVGAGI. Trimming removed 7 bases at V and 6 bases at J, with 15 bases between. The CDR3 spans 13 residues.

V is TRBV2 and J is TRBJ2-7, with D possibly TRBD2 on 5 matching bases. The V gene lost 2 bases and the J gene lost 2 bases, with 10 bases spanning the gap. Germline V gene lookup returns CDR1 SNHLY and CDR2 FYNNEI. The CDR3 runs 14 residues. DNA of the CDR3: TGTGCCAGCAGTGAAAGCGGACTGGCCTACGAGCAGTACTTC. Translation gives CASSESGLAYEQYF.

The chain has TRBV19 and TRBJ2-5, with TRBD1 matching over 7 bases. The junction had 10 bases not matched to a gene; V was cut back by 5 bases and J by 7 bases. The CDR3 covers 14 residues. In germline, CDR1 is LNHDA, CDR2 SQIVND (reference sequence). The CDR3 DNA is TGTGCCAGTAGTTCCGGACAGGTCCGAGGGACCCAGTACTTC. Amino acids: CASSSGQVRGTQYF. The variable domain in full, with the rest retrieved from reference TRBV19 and TRBJ2-5, is DGGITQSPKYLFRKEGQNVTLSCEQNLNHDAMYWYRQDPGQGLRLIYYSQIVNDFQKGDIAEGYSVSREKKESFPLTVTSAQKNPTAFYLCASSSGQVRGTQYFGPGTRLLVL.

J is TRBJ1-5 and V is TRBV7-8; no firm D call. Germline loops: CDR1 SGHVS, CDR2 FQNEAQ. V shed 5 bases and J shed 9 bases, with 8 bases lying between them. This CDR3 spans 11 amino acids. The CDR3 DNA reads as TGTGCCAGCAGCACCCACGGGCCCCAGCATTTT. Translation: CASSTHGPQHF.

This chain links TRBV19 with TRBJ2-1; TRBD2 aligns across 10 bases. Germline CDR1 LNHDA, CDR2 SQIVND (reference sequence). J lost 3 bases, V lost 7 bases, and 9 bases had no gene match. The CDR3 length is 16 residues. This chain's CDR3 is CASTPVRTSGYNEQFF. CDR3 nucleotide sequence: TGTGCCAGTACCCCAGTTCGGACTAGCGGCTACAATGAGCAGTTCTTC. Supplemented by reference TRBV19 and TRBJ2-1, the full variable domain reads DGGITQSPKYLFRKEGQNVTLSCEQNLNHDAMYWYRQDPGQGLRLIYYSQIVNDFQKGDIAEGYSVSREKKESFPLTVTSAQKNPTAFYLCASTPVRTSGYNEQFFGPGTRLTVL.

The gene calls are TRBV3-1 (or the pseudogene TRBV3-2) and TRBJ2-3, with a weak D call TRBD2 (5 bases). This CDR3 has 15 residues. V gave up 0 bases and J gave up 3 bases, with 10 bases separating them. CDR1 and CDR2 from the germline V gene are LGHDT and YNNKEL (reference sequence). The CDR3 DNA follows: TGTGCCAGCAGCCAAGAGACCGGAGGAACAGATACGCAGTATTTT. Protein product: CASSQETGGTDTQYF.